These 8 T cell receptor beta chains share one sample of origin, sequenced in a study of molecular identifiers for immune sequencing clone quantification. TCRdb re-called the PCR reads through MiXCR, storing one row per CDR3 protein. The table lists about 320,000 distinct CDR3 sequences, about 22% of them singletons. The source material was naive CD8+ T cells from blood, with Jurkat cell RNA spiked in. Specified subset: FACS-sorted CD8+CD4-CCR7+CD45RA+ naive T cells. These receptors originate from a human donor in good health. Some libraries in this study had Jurkat cell RNA spiked in.

This clonotype was detected many times. The V gene is TRBV9, the J gene TRBJ1-1; no clear D gene. The CDR3 spans 14 residues. Germline-derived CDR1 and CDR2 are SGDLS and YYNGEE. Deletions cut 0 bases from V and 5 bases from J, with 11 bases between. The CDR3 nucleotides read TGTGCCAGCAGCGTAGAAGGGAGAGGGACTGAAGCTTTCTTT. This translates into CASSVEGRGTEAFF.

Notes on this clonotype: A single base separates this from a much larger clone, so it may be a read error. The rearrangement uses TRBV28 and TRBJ2-3; D is uncertain. The CDR3 loop spans 14 amino acids. The germline CDR1 and CDR2 sequences are MDHEN and SYDVKM. The CDR3 is CARSLDPSTDTQYF. Written as DNA, the CDR3 is TGTGCCCGCAGCTTAGATCCCAGCACAGATACGCAGTATTTT.

This clonotype appeared many times. The chain joins TRBV24-1 to TRBJ2-2, with a weak D call TRBD1 (6 bases). The CDR3 extends over 15 amino acids. Germline V gives CDR1 KGHDR, CDR2 SFDVKD. V lost 6 bases to trimming and J lost 0 bases, with 10 bases between them. The DNA of the CDR3 is TGTGCCACCAGTTCCGGGACAACGAACACCGGGGAGCTGTTTTTT. Translated: CATSSGTTNTGELFF.

This clonotype was seen many times. V gene TRBV7-6 combines with J gene TRBJ1-1; 7 nucleotides match TRBD1. Losses at the gene ends were 6 bases for V and 10 bases for J; bases not matched to a gene: 17. The length of the CDR3 is 15 residues. From germline, CDR1 is SGHVS and CDR2 FNYEAQ. For the CDR3, the DNA is TGTGCCAGCAGTCCCATGCTCGGACAGGTTCTTGTAGCTTTCTTT. Translation gives CASSPMLGQVLVAFF.

Concerning this clonotype itself: This may arise from a read error, as a much more abundant clone is one base away. This chain connects TRBV30 to TRBJ2-7; D is unclear. Germline CDR1 reads GTSNPN; CDR2 reads SVGIG (reference sequence). The CDR3 covers 12 residues. In nucleotides, the CDR3 is TGTGCCCTAAACCCCCCGTCCTACGGGCAGTACTTC. Its protein product is CALNPPSYGQYF.

This sequence joins TRBV19 and TRBJ2-2; D is possibly TRBD1 (5 bases). Germline V CDR1 and CDR2: LNHDA, SQIVND (reference sequence). With 5 bases removed from V and 3 bases from J, the gap between germline ends came to 13 bases. The CDR3 covers 15 residues. CDR3 residues: CASSFVGLDTGELFF. The CDR3, as DNA: TGTGCCAGTAGTTTTGTGGGGCTCGACACCGGGGAGCTGTTTTTT.

This clonotype has at least ten counts. This chain links TRBV29-1 with TRBJ2-2; 7 bases match TRBD2. Losses at the gene ends were 5 bases for V and 6 bases for J; bases not matched to a gene: 3. Germline lookup yields CDR1 SQVTM and CDR2 ANQGSEA. CDR3 size: 12 residues. The CDR3 region is CSVLAGSGELFF. CDR3 nucleotide sequence: TGCAGCGTTTTAGCGGGCTCCGGGGAGCTGTTTTTT.

This clonotype was counted ten times or more. The chain is built from TRBV12-3 or TRBV12-4 and TRBJ2-1; a weak D match, TRBD2 (7 bases). The length of the CDR3 is 13 residues. V shed 3 bases and J shed 8 bases, with 11 bases lying between them. The CDR3 DNA reads TGTGCCAGCAGTTTCGGGGGGCTTGATGAGCAGTTCTTC. This gives the protein CASSFGGLDEQFF.